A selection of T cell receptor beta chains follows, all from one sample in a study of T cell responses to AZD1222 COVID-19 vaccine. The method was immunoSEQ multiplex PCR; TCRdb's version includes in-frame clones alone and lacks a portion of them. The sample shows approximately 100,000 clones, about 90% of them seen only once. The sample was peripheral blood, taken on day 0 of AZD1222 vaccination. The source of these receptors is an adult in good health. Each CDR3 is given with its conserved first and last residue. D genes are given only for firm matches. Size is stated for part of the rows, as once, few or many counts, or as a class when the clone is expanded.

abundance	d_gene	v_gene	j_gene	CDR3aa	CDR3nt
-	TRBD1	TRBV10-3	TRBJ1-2	CAISESTGGNGYTF	TGTGCCATCAGTGAATCGACAGGGGGTAATGGCTACACCTTC
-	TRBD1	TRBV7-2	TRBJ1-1	CASSPPQGGGTEAFF	TGTGCCAGCAGCCCACCACAGGGGGGCGGCACTGAAGCTTTCTTT
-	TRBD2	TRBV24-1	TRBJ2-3	CATSSRGEGTDTQYF	TGTGCCACCAGTTCCCGGGGGGAGGGCACAGATACGCAGTATTTT
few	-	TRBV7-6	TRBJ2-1	CASSLVGQATYNEQFF	TGTGCCAGCAGCTTAGTGGGGCAGGCAACCTACAATGAGCAGTTCTTC
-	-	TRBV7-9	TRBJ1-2	CASSLGTGVLGYTF	TGTGCCAGCAGCTTGGGAACCGGGGTGTTGGGCTACACCTTC
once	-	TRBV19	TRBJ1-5	CASSDVLYNQPQHF	TGTGCCAGTAGTGATGTTCTGTACAATCAGCCCCAGCATTTT
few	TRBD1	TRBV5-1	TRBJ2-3	CASSLGGQGADTQYF	TGCGCCAGCAGCTTGGGGGGACAGGGGGCAGATACGCAGTATTTT
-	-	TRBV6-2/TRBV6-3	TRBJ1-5	CASSYFSGTNQPQHF	TGTGCCAGCAGTTACTTTTCGGGAACTAATCAGCCCCAGCATTTT
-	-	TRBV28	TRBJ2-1	CASSYSRGATYNEQFF	TGTGCCAGCAGTTATTCCCGGGGGGCAACCTACAATGAGCAGTTCTTC
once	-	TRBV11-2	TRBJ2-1	CASSSLTIYNEQFF	TGTGCCAGCAGCTCCTTGACAATTTACAATGAGCAGTTCTTC
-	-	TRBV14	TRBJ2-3	CASSLGGPDTQYF	TGTGCCAGCAGCCTGGGCGGACCAGATACGCAGTATTTT
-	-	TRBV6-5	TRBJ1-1	CASSYSNSYEAFF	TGTGCCAGCAGTTACTCGAACAGTTATGAAGCTTTCTTT
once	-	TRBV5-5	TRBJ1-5	CASSLGGINQPQHF	TGTGCCAGCAGCTTGGGGGGAATCAATCAGCCCCAGCATTTT
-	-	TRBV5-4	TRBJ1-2	CASSFWGDLYGYTF	TGTGCCAGCAGCTTCTGGGGGGATCTCTATGGCTACACCTTC
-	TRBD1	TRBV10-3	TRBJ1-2	CAISTGGVYGYTF	TGTGCCATCAGCACAGGGGGCGTTTATGGCTACACCTTC
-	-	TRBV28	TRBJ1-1	CASSPRAMNTEAFF	TGTGCCAGCAGCCCCAGGGCCATGAACACTGAAGCTTTCTTT
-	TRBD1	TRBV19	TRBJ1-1	CASSIQGDTEAFF	TGTGCCAGTAGTATACAGGGGGACACTGAAGCTTTCTTT
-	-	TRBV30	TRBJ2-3	CAWKGDADTQYF	TGTGCCTGGAAGGGGGATGCGGATACGCAGTATTTT
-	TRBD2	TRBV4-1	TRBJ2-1	CASSRGLAGGPHNEQFF	TGCGCCAGCAGCCGCGGACTAGCGGGGGGTCCTCACAATGAGCAGTTCTTC
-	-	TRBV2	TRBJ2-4	CATSSIDFKNIQYF	TGTGCCACTAGTTCCATTGATTTCAAAAACATTCAGTACTTC
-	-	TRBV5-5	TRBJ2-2	CASSYPGELFF	TGTGCCAGCAGTTACCCCGGGGAGCTGTTTTTT
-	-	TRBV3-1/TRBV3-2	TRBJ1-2	CASSQERGDGYTF	TGTGCCAGCAGCCAAGAACGCGGGGACGGCTACACCTTC
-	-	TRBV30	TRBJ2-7	CAWSVGAGSYEQYF	TGTGCCTGGAGTGTTGGCGCGGGGAGCTACGAGCAGTACTTC
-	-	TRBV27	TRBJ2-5	CATGQETQYF	TGTGCCACCGGGCAAGAGACCCAGTACTTC
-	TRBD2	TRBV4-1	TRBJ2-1	CASSQVDLGLAGNNEQFF	TGCGCCAGCAGCCAAGTCGATTTGGGACTAGCGGGCAACAATGAGCAGTTCTTC